The 21 T cell receptor beta chains listed next were all sequenced from one sample in a study of cytomegalovirus exposure and HLA in healthy donors. Primers for the PCR totalled 60 Vbeta and 13 Jbeta. Data came from immunoSEQ multiplex PCR; TCRdb stores just in-frame clones and leaves some out. The profile shows more than 150,000 clones, 75% to 85% of them singletons. The specimen was PBMCs. The receptors here all came from a woman under 40 in good health and CMV-seropositive.

The chain links TRBV27 to TRBJ2-2; TRBD1 agrees at 10 bases. V trimming: 3 bases; J trimming: 5 bases; junction bases outside the gene matches: 9. Germline lookup yields CDR1 MNHEY and CDR2 SMNVEV (reference sequence). The CDR3 consists of 17 residues. CDR3 residues: CASSFLVTGGETGELFF. For the CDR3, the DNA is TGTGCCAGCAGTTTCCTCGTGACAGGGGGCGAAACCGGGGAGCTGTTTTTT.

Note on this clone: Sequence at one end of the junction differs from germline and may be a read error. The sample has other DNA sequences that encode this CDR3 too. J is TRBJ2-5 and V is TRBV5-1, with 7 bases aligning to TRBD2. CDR3 length: 14 amino acids. Germline V gene data show CDR1 as SGHRS and CDR2 as YFSETQ. The CDR3 DNA is TGTGCCAGCAGCTTGGACTGGGGGGGAGAGACCCAGTACTTC. Its protein is CASSLDWGGETQYF. The whole variable domain, filled in from reference TRBV5-1 and TRBJ2-5, reads KAGVTQTPRYLIKTRGQQVTLSCSPISGHRSVSWYQQTPGQGLQFLFEYFSETQRNKGNFPGRFSGRQFSNSRSEMNVSTLELGDSALYLCASSLDWGGETQYFGPGTRLLVL.

V usage is TRBV11-3 and J usage is TRBJ2-3; possible D gene TRBD2, 5 bases. CDR1 and CDR2 from the germline V gene are SGHNT and YENEEA. The CDR3 has 12 residues. V was clipped by 2 bases and J by 6 bases, with 6 bases between them. This CDR3 reads CASSLTGDTQYF. DNA of the CDR3: TGTGCCAGCAGCTTAACGGGGGATACGCAGTATTTT.

The genes are TRBV4-3 and TRBJ1-4, with D tentatively TRBD1 (6 bases). Germline CDR1 LGHNA, CDR2 YSLEER. The CDR3 contains 15 residues. V was clipped by 5 bases and J by 6 bases, with 16 bases between them. CDR3 nucleotide sequence: TGCGCCAGCAGCGCACAGGGAAAGGAAGATGAAAAACTGTTTTTT. It codes for CASSAQGKEDEKLFF.

The chain combines TRBV7-9 with TRBJ2-3, with 11 bases matching TRBD2. CDR3 length: 15 residues. Germline lookup yields CDR1 SEHNR and CDR2 FQNEAQ (reference sequence). J was trimmed by 5 bases and V by 5 bases; bases with no gene match: 6. The CDR3 sequence is CASSRSGGAVDTQYF. The DNA for the CDR3 is TGTGCCAGCAGCCGTAGCGGGGGGGCCGTAGATACGCAGTATTTT. Full variable domain (outside the CDR3, taken from reference TRBV7-9 and TRBJ2-3): DTGVSQNPRHKITKRGQNVTFRCDPISEHNRLYWYRQTLGQGPEFLTYFQNEAQLEKSRLLSDRFSAERPKGSFSTLEIQRTEQGDSAMYLCASSRSGGAVDTQYFGPGTRLTVL.

The chain employs TRBV5-5 and TRBJ1-1, with 7 bases matching TRBD1. Germline-derived CDR1 and CDR2 are SGHKS and YYEKEE (reference sequence). The V segment lost 4 bases and the J segment 4 bases; nucleotides outside the gene matches: 10. This CDR3 has 15 amino acids. The CDR3 here is CASSGEGQYGTEAFF. CDR3 DNA sequence: TGTGCCAGCAGCGGTGAGGGACAGTACGGCACTGAAGCTTTCTTT.

Written as DNA, the CDR3 is TGTGCCAGCAGTTTACGGTCTCGGGATTCACCCCTCCACTTT. As protein: CASSLRSRDSPLHF. The V and J genes are TRBV6-5 and TRBJ1-6, with D unresolved. V lost 4 bases, J lost 8 bases, and 12 bases lay in between. Per germline, CDR1 MNHEY and CDR2 SVGAGI. This CDR3 has 14 residues.

The chain uses TRBV6-5 and TRBJ1-6; 7 nucleotides agree with TRBD1. This CDR3 contains 13 residues. Per germline, CDR1 MNHEY and CDR2 SVGAGI. Germline trimming cut 5 bases from V and 12 bases from J; bases unmatched to any gene: 7. The CDR3 region is CASSTRQGGPLHF. CDR3 bases: TGTGCCAGCAGTACTCGACAGGGAGGACCCCTCCACTTT.

The rearrangement uses TRBV7-8 and TRBJ2-3; TRBD1 is a possible D gene (5 bases). V lost 5 bases and J lost 1, with 16 bases in between. The CDR3 contains 16 residues. The germline gives CDR1 SGHVS, CDR2 FQNEAQ. CDR3 residues: CASSRGRFRGTDTQYF. CDR3 DNA: TGTGCCAGCAGCAGGGGCCGTTTCAGGGGCACAGATACGCAGTATTTT. The full variable domain, completed using reference TRBV7-8 and TRBJ2-3, is GAGVSQSPRYKVAKRGQDVALRCDPISGHVSLFWYQQALGQGPEFLTYFQNEAQLDKSGLPSDRFFAERPEGSVSTLKIQRTQQEDSAVYLCASSRGRFRGTDTQYFGPGTRLTVL.

The rearrangement uses TRBV2 and TRBJ2-6; TRBD1 matches at 7 bases. Germline V gene sequence: CDR1 SNHLY, CDR2 FYNNEI. The CDR3 runs to 15 residues. V shed 6 bases and J 2 bases; nucleotides not matched to a gene: 4. The CDR3 is CASRRQGAGANVLTF. The CDR3 DNA reads TGTGCCAGCAGAAGACAGGGCGCTGGGGCCAACGTCCTGACTTTC.

This chain links TRBV7-2 with TRBJ1-2, with 11 nucleotides matching TRBD1. In germline, CDR1 is SGHTA, CDR2 FQGNSA. J lost 7 bases, V lost 5 bases, and 12 bases had no gene match. The CDR3 is made up of 16 amino acids. This CDR3 is CASSPRWTGGGGGYTF. The CDR3 DNA reads as TGTGCCAGCAGCCCGAGATGGACAGGGGGCGGCGGTGGCTACACCTTC.

The chain uses TRBV7-2 and TRBJ2-5, with 15 nucleotides matching TRBD2. There are 17 residues in the CDR3. V lost 4 bases to trimming and J lost 4 bases; unmatched junction nucleotides: 7. Looked up from germline, CDR1 is SGHTA and CDR2 is FQGNSA. As DNA, the CDR3 is TGTGCCAGCAGCTCCCACGGACTAGCGGGGGGGCGAGAGACCCAGTACTTC. Amino acids: CASSSHGLAGGRETQYF.

V and J are TRBV10-3 and TRBJ1-2, with TRBD1 identical over 9 bases. Germline assignment: CDR1 ENHRY and CDR2 SYGVKD. The CDR3 is 15 amino acids. J was trimmed by 1 base and V by 10 bases; bases with no gene match: 10. The chain's CDR3 is CATLPGTGLNYGYTF. CDR3 bases: TGTGCCACCCTTCCCGGGACAGGGCTTAACTATGGCTACACCTTC.

The chain recombines TRBV9 with TRBJ2-1, with 13 bases that match TRBD2. V was clipped by 3 bases and J by 9 bases; unmatched bases: 6. This CDR3 is 15 amino acids long. Germline loops: CDR1 SGDLS, CDR2 YYNGEE. CDR3 coding DNA: TGTGCCAGCAGCGCGACTAGCGGGGGGCTAGGTGAGCAGTTCTTC. This sequence encodes CASSATSGGLGEQFF.

The chain combines TRBV19 with TRBJ1-5; 9 positions agree with TRBD1. Germline values: CDR1 LNHDA, CDR2 SQIVND (reference sequence). The V and J ends lost 6 bases and 3 bases, in that order; junction bases with no gene match: 3. CDR3 size: 14 residues. In nucleotides, the CDR3 is TGTGCCAGTAGCGGGACAGGGTTCAATCAGCCCCAGCATTTT. This gives the protein CASSGTGFNQPQHF. The whole variable domain, remainder taken from reference TRBV19 and TRBJ1-5, is DGGITQSPKYLFRKEGQNVTLSCEQNLNHDAMYWYRQDPGQGLRLIYYSQIVNDFQKGDIAEGYSVSREKKESFPLTVTSAQKNPTAFYLCASSGTGFNQPQHFGDGTRLSIL.

The V gene is TRBV11-2, the J gene TRBJ2-2; 10 bases align to TRBD2. CDR3 length: 15 amino acids. V was pared by 2 bases and J by 5 bases, with 2 bases of the junction left unmatched. Germline loops: CDR1 SGHAT, CDR2 FQNNGV. The CDR3 DNA follows: TGTGCCAGCAGCTTATGGACTAGCGGTACCGGGGAGCTGTTTTTT. Translation: CASSLWTSGTGELFF.

This rearrangement joins TRBV28 to TRBJ1-2; 8 bases line up with TRBD1. Germline assignment: CDR1 MDHEN and CDR2 SYDVKM. CDR3 length equals 15 residues. The trim removed 10 bases at V and 2 bases at J, leaving 12 bases unmatched. The CDR3 DNA reads as TGTGCCACGACCCCGGCAGGGGGCTGGAACTATGGCTACACCTTC. Protein product: CATTPAGGWNYGYTF.

V usage is TRBV5-1 and J usage is TRBJ2-5; 7 nucleotides align to TRBD2. Judging by the DNA end, TRBJ2-7 fits better; the J call may be wrong. Per the germline V gene, CDR1 is SGHRS and CDR2 is YFSETQ. The CDR3 contains 16 residues. The CDR3 reads CASSPVLARGAYEQYF. The CDR3, as DNA: TGCGCCAGCAGCCCGGTACTAGCGCGGGGAGCCTACGAGCAGTACTTC.

This chain uses TRBV4-1 with TRBJ2-5; 7 bases are a match to TRBD1. V was clipped by 2 bases and J by 2 bases; unmatched bases: 5. Germline lookup yields CDR1 MGHRA and CDR2 YSYEKL. The CDR3 consists of 15 residues. CDR3 loop: CASSQLPTGQETQYF. CDR3 in DNA: TGCGCCAGCAGCCAACTTCCGACAGGGCAAGAGACCCAGTACTTC.

In its sample, this clone was seen a few times. The chain is built from TRBV5-4 and TRBJ1-2; 7 nucleotides match TRBD1. The CDR3 contains 15 residues. V gave up 3 bases and J gave up 3 bases; unmatched junction bases: 8. The germline V gene encodes CDR1 SGHNT and CDR2 YYREEE (reference sequence). CDR3 DNA sequence: TGTGCCAGCAGCTGGGTTTCGGGACAGTACTATGGCTACACCTTC. Its protein product is CASSWVSGQYYGYTF.

J is TRBJ1-5 and V is TRBV30, with D possibly matching TRBD1 (5 bases). The CDR3 is 13 amino acids. From germline, CDR1 is GTSNPN and CDR2 SVGIG (reference sequence). V lost 5 bases, J lost 1 base, and 9 bases lay in between. CDR3 amino acids: CAWCTGSNQPQHF. CDR3 DNA sequence: TGTGCCTGGTGCACAGGAAGCAATCAGCCCCAGCATTTT.